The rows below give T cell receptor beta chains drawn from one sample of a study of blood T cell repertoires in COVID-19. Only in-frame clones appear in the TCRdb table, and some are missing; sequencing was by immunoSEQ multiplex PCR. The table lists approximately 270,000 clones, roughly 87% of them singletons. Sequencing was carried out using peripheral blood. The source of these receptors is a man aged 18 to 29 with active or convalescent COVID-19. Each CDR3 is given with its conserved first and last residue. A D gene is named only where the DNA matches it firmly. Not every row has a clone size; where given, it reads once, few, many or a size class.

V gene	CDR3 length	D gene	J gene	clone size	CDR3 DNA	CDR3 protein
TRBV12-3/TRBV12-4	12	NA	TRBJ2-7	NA	TGTGCCAGCAACCTGGACAGTTACGAGCAGTACTTC	CASNLDSYEQYF
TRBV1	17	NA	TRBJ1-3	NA	TGCACCAGCAGCCAAAAGACGACAGGGGCCCCTGGAAACACCATATATTTT	CTSSQKTTGAPGNTIYF
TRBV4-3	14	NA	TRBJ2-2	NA	TGCGCCAGCAGCCAAGATTCAGGGACCGGGGAGCTGTTTTTT	CASSQDSGTGELFF
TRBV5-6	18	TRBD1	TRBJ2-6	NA	TGTGCCAGCAGCAGCACAGGGGCTCTCCTCTCTGGGGCCAACGTCCTGACTTTC	CASSSTGALLSGANVLTF
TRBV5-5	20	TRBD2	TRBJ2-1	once	TGTGCCAGCAGCGACGGGGGCCGGCAGGGCTTCGCTAGCGGGAAGGTTGAGCAGTTCTTC	CASSDGGRQGFASGKVEQFF
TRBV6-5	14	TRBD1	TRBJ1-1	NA	TGTGCCAGCAGCCCCGGACAGGGGTGGGCTGAAGCTTTCTTT	CASSPGQGWAEAFF
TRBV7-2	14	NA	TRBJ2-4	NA	TGTGCCAGCAGCCCACAGCTCACGTCCGGCATTCAGTACTTC	CASSPQLTSGIQYF
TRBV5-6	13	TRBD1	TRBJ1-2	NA	TGTGCCAGCAGCTCGACAGGGAACTATGGCTACACCTTC	CASSSTGNYGYTF
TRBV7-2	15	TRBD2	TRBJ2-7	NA	TGTGCCAGCAGCTTAGCACCGGGACTAGCGTTCGAGCAGTACTTC	CASSLAPGLAFEQYF
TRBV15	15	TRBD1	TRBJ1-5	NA	TGTGCCACCAGCTTGACAGGGGAAAGCAATCAGCCCCAGCATTTT	CATSLTGESNQPQHF
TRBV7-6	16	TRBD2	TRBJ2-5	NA	TGTGCCAGCAGCTTGTACGGGGGGGCCTTAAAAGAGACCCAGTACTTC	CASSLYGGALKETQYF
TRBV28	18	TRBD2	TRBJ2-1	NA	TGTGCCAGCAGTTTATCCTCGAGCGGGAGGGCCAAAAACAATGAGCAGTTCTTC	CASSLSSSGRAKNNEQFF
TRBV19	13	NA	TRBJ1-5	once	TGTGCCAGTAGCAGTACAGGGATTCAGCCCCAGCATTTT	CASSSTGIQPQHF
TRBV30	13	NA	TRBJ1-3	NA	TGTGCCTGGACGAGGAGCAAAGGAAACACCATATATTTT	CAWTRSKGNTIYF
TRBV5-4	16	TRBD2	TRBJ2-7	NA	TGTGCCAGCAGCCCGGCACGGACTAGCGGGGGTTACGAGCAGTACTTC	CASSPARTSGGYEQYF
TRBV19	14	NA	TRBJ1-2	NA	TGTGCCAGTAGTATTTGGGGCCCCTCAGGAGGCTACACCTTC	CASSIWGPSGGYTF
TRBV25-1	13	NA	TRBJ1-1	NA	TGTGCCAGCACCCTAAGCCGGGGCACTGAAGCTTTCTTT	CASTLSRGTEAFF
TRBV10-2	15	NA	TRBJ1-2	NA	TGCGCCAGCAGTGAGTCGCGCGGGGTGAACTATGGCTACACCTTC	CASSESRGVNYGYTF
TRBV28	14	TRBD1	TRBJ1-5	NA	TGTGCCGCAGGGACAGGTGGTTTTAATCAGCCCCAGCATTTT	CAAGTGGFNQPQHF
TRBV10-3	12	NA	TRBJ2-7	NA	TGTGCCATCAGTGTGAAGGGGAGGGAGCAGTACTTC	CAISVKGREQYF
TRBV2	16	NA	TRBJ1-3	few	TGTGCCAGCAGTGAAGAGGACAGTTCTATTGGAAACACCATATATTTT	CASSEEDSSIGNTIYF
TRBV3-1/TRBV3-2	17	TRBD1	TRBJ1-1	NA	TGTGCCAGCAGCCAAGATTGGGACAGGGGCGGGTACACTGAAGCTTTCTTT	CASSQDWDRGGYTEAFF